These 10 T cell receptor beta chains came from one sample sequenced in a study of blood T cell repertoires in COVID-19. TCRdb keeps only in-frame clones here, not all; method: immunoSEQ multiplex PCR. Found here are under 400,000 clones, almost 90% of them singletons; the top ten hold 0.95% to 1.1%. Sequenced material: PBMCs or T cells enriched from blood (not recorded which). The receptor set was obtained from a woman younger than 45 who had been exposed to COVID-19.

The gene calls are TRBV13 and TRBJ1-1; D is uncertain. The length of the CDR3 is 14 residues. The V gene lost 1 base and the J gene lost 6 bases, with 12 bases spanning the gap. Germline values: CDR1 PRHDT, CDR2 FYEKMQ (reference sequence). CDR3 DNA: TGTGCCAGCAGCTTAGTCCGGGCGGGGTCTGAAGCTTTCTTT. It yields the protein CASSLVRAGSEAFF.

This chain joins TRBV6-5 and TRBJ1-5, with a weak D call TRBD1 (5 bases). CDR3 length equals 15 residues. In germline, CDR1 is MNHEY, CDR2 SVGAGI. V lost 0 bases and J 0 bases, leaving 6 bases between the germline ends. CDR3: CASSYSGASNQPQHF. DNA of the CDR3: TGTGCCAGCAGTTACTCAGGGGCTAGCAATCAGCCCCAGCATTTT.

The rearrangement uses TRBV7-6 and TRBJ2-1; tentatively, D is TRBD1 (6 bases). This CDR3 comprises 15 residues. Trimming removed 5 bases from V and 0 bases from J, with 11 bases in between. The germline V gene has CDR1 SGHVS and CDR2 FNYEAQ. The CDR3 sequence: CASSEGHFSYNEQFF. The CDR3 DNA reads as TGTGCCAGCAGCGAGGGACACTTCTCCTACAATGAGCAGTTCTTC.

The chain carries TRBV29-1 and TRBJ2-3; D not resolved. Looked up from germline, CDR1 is SQVTM and CDR2 is ANQGSEA. Trimming left V 4 bases short and J 8 bases short, with 10 bases between. CDR3 length equals 11 residues. The CDR3 reads CSVALQVTQYF. The CDR3 DNA reads TGCAGCGTTGCCCTCCAGGTTACGCAGTATTTT.

This chain links TRBV28 with TRBJ2-2; 8 positions agree with TRBD1. From germline, CDR1 is MDHEN and CDR2 SYDVKM. The CDR3 is made up of 17 amino acids. V shed 2 bases, J shed 5 bases, and the junction held 10 bases outside the gene matches. For the CDR3, the DNA is TGTGCCAGCAGTTTAGGGCGACAGGGGCAGGGTACCGGGGAGCTGTTTTTT. Its translation is CASSLGRQGQGTGELFF.

The table lists this clone with a few counts. The chain joins TRBV5-1 to TRBJ2-3; perhaps TRBD2 as D (5 bases). The germline V and J ends were trimmed by 0 bases and 2 bases, with 10 bases remaining between them. The germline CDR1 and CDR2 sequences are SGHRS and YFSETQ. CDR3 length equals 15 residues. Written as DNA, the CDR3 is TGCGCCAGCAGCTTGGGGACTCCCAACACAGATACGCAGTATTTT. It is translated as CASSLGTPNTDTQYF.

The chain employs TRBV27 and TRBJ2-1, with TRBD2 matching 7 bases. Trimming cost V 7 bases and J 2 bases; bases outside gene matches: 2. The CDR3 spans 13 residues. Germline V gene lookup returns CDR1 MNHEY and CDR2 SMNVEV (reference sequence). CDR3 loop: CASTSGTYNEQFF. DNA of the CDR3: TGTGCCAGCACCAGCGGGACCTACAATGAGCAGTTCTTC.

V is TRBV27 and J is TRBJ1-6; 9 nucleotides line up with TRBD1. The CDR3 contains 17 residues. Germline assignment: CDR1 MNHEY and CDR2 SMNVEV (reference sequence). V shed 2 bases and J 7 bases; nucleotides not matched to a gene: 9. For the CDR3, the DNA is TGTGCCAGCAGTTTAGGGGGACAGGGCGACTGGAATTCACCCCTCCACTTT. Amino acid sequence: CASSLGGQGDWNSPLHF.

J is TRBJ2-1 and V is TRBV14; D unresolved. Germline loops: CDR1 SGHDN, CDR2 FVKESK. CDR3 length: 13 amino acids. V lost 8 bases and J 2 bases, leaving 10 bases between the germline ends. This chain's CDR3 is CASQGGAYNEQFF. CDR3 sequence (DNA): TGTGCCAGCCAAGGCGGAGCCTACAATGAGCAGTTCTTC.

The V and J genes are TRBV28 and TRBJ1-2; D is possibly TRBD1 (6 bases). The CDR3 totals 14 residues. V lost 6 bases to trimming and J lost 3 bases, with 14 bases between them. Germline V gives CDR1 MDHEN, CDR2 SYDVKM. In DNA form, the CDR3 reads TGTGCCAGCAGGAGACAGGACGCTCACTATGGCTACACCTTC. Protein sequence: CASRRQDAHYGYTF.